This TCR beta chain was obtained from a study of post-analysis software for immune sequencing data. General study points: Compared with controls, patients had more of about 5 TRBV segments, including TRBV5-6, TRBV5-1 and TRBV20-1.

About this clonotype: As yet, its antigen is unknown.

V lost 11 bases and J lost 1, with 14 bases in between. The CDR3 consists of 13 residues. Germline V CDR1 and CDR2: SEHNR, FQNEAQ (reference sequence). Libraries were made from TCR beta cDNA, and they carried unique molecular identifiers. From the PCR reads, TCRdb called clonotypes with MiXCR, one entry per CDR3 protein. The table includes about 430,000 distinct CDR3 sequences, 39% detected once. V and J are TRBV7-9 and TRBJ1-1; D gene ambiguous. This TCR came from a girl aged 2 to 10 with multiple sclerosis. The sequencing sample was made of blood. DNA for the CDR3: TGTGCCGGGGTGATGTCGGGGAACACTGAAGCTTTCTTT. Its protein product is CAGVMSGNTEAFF.